This T cell receptor (beta chain) was sequenced for a study of blood T cell repertoires in COVID-19. Here immunoSEQ multiplex PCR was the method, and the copy in TCRdb shows in-frame clones only, minus some. The table has under 300,000 clones, about 80% seen once. The CDR3 has 17 amino acids. Trimming stripped 7 bases from V and 0 bases from J, with 18 bases between. Germline V gives CDR1 SGHTA, CDR2 FQGTGA. Material: PBMCs or T cells enriched from blood (not recorded which). The clonotype originates from a man aged 45-65 years who had recovered from COVID-19. The chain couples TRBV7-3 to TRBJ2-2; perhaps TRBD1 as D (5 bases). The CDR3 DNA reads as TGTGCCAGCACCTTTTCAGGGCGGTTCGCGAACACCGGGGAGCTGTTTTTT. Residues: CASTFSGRFANTGELFF.